The T cell receptor beta chain described here comes from a study of memory CD4+ T cells and cytomegalovirus serostatus. Under the authors' procedure: Out-of-frame sequences were removed, leaving 2,204,828 distinct TCRbeta sequences. Clones were read by immunoSEQ multiplex PCR, and TCRdb kept only the in-frame ones, dropping some. That table furnishes V, J and clone size, whereas the DNA furnished D and trimming. Of under 100,000 clones in the sample, approximately 80% were seen once. The CDR3 totals 14 residues. The trim removed 4 bases at V and 6 bases at J, leaving 7 bases unmatched. CDR1 SGHNT and CDR2 YYREEE come from the germline V gene (reference sequence). Single viable CD3+CD4+CD8-CD45RO+ cells were sorted as the memory CD4+ T cells.

The chain couples TRBV5-4 to TRBJ1-5; 7 nucleotides match TRBD1. The sequence came from an adult in good health and CMV-seronegative. Sequenced input: memory CD4+ T cells from blood. DNA of the CDR3: TGTGCCAGCAGCGAAGACAGGGACAGTCAGCCCCAGCATTTT. This gives the protein CASSEDRDSQPQHF.